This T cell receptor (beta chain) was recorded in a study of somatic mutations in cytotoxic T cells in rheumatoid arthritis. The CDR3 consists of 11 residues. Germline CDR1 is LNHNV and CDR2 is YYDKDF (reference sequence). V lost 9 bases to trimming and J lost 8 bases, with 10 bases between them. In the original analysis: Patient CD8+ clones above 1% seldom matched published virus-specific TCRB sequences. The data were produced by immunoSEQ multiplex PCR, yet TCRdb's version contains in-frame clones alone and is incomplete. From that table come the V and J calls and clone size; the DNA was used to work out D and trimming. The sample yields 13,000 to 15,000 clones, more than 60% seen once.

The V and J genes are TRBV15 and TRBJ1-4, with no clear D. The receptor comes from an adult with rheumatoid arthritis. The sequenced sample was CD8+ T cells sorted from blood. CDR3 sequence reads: CATESGEKLFF. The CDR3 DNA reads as TGTGCCACTGAAAGCGGAGAAAAACTGTTTTTT.